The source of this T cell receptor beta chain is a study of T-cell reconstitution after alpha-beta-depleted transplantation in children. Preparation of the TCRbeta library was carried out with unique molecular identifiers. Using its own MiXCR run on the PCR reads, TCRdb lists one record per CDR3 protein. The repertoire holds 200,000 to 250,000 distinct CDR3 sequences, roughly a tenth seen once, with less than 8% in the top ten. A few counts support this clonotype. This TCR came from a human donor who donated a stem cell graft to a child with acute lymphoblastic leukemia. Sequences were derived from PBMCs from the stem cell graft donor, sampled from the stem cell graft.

CDR3 sequence (DNA): TGCAGTGCCGAGATCCCAATTACCGGTAGTAACGAGCAGTACTTC. Translated, it gives CSAEIPITGSNEQYF. The gene calls are TRBV20-1 and TRBJ2-7; D unclear. V lost 6 bases and J lost 5, with 23 bases in between. CDR1 is DFQATT and CDR2 is SNEGSKA in the germline V gene (reference sequence). The CDR3 loop spans 15 amino acids.